Listed here is a single T cell receptor (beta chain). The time point: sample taken at primary tumor resection. Samples were obtained from more than 70 donors, all untreated early-stage non-small cell lung cancer patients. The entry originates in a study of spatial heterogeneity in lung cancer. TCRdb reprocessed the 5' RACE reads via MiXCR and lists one record per CDR3 protein. The table records approximately 40,000 distinct CDR3 sequences, almost 7% of them present only once. The sequence was collected from a female donor with early-stage non-small cell lung cancer. Sequenced material: PBMCs, taken at surgery.

The DNA for the CDR3 is TGTGCCAGCAGTGAACAGCAGTTGGACACTGAAGCTTTCTTT. It is translated as CASSEQQLDTEAFF. This chain connects TRBV6-1 to TRBJ1-1; D not resolved. CDR1 is MNHNS and CDR2 is SASEGT in the germline V gene. Trimming stripped 2 bases from V and 3 bases from J, with 10 bases between. This CDR3 is 14 amino acids long.